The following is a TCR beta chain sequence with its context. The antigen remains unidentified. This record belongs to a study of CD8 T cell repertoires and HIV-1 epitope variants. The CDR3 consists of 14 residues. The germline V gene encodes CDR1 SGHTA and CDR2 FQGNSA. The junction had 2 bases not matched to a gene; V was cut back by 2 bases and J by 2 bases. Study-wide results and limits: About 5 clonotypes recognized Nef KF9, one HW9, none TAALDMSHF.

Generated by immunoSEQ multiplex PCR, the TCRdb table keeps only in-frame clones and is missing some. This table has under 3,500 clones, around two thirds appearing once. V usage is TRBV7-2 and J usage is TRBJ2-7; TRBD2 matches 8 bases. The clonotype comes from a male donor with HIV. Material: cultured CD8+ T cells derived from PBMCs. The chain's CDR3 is CASSLIAGTYEQYF. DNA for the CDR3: TGTGCCAGCAGCTTAATAGCGGGGACCTACGAGCAGTACTTC.